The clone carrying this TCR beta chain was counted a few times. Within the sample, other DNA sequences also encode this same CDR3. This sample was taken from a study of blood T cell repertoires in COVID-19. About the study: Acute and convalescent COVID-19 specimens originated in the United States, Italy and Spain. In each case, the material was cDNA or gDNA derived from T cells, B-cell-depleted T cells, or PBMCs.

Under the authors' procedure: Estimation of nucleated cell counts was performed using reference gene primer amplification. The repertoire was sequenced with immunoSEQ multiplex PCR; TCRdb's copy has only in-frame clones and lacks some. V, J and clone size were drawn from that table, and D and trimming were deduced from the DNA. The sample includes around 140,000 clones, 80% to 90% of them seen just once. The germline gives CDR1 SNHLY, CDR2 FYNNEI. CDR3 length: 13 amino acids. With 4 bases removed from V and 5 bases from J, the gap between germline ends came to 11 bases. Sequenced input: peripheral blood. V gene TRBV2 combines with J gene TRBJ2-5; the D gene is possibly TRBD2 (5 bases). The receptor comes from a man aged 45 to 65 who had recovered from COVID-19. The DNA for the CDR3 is TGTGCCAGCAGTGTGCGGGCGAGGGAGACCCAGTACTTC. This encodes CASSVRARETQYF.